Listed here are 14 T cell receptor beta chains from one sample, sequenced in a study of T cell responses to AZD1222 COVID-19 vaccine. Sequencing used immunoSEQ multiplex PCR; TCRdb keeps in-frame clones, though not all of them. Counted here are 170,000 or so clones, less than 95% occurring once; the ten biggest clones make up approximately 3%. The source material was peripheral blood, sampled on day 0 of AZD1222 vaccination. The receptors come from an adult in good health.

The chain combines TRBV11-1 with TRBJ2-7, with 7 bases matching TRBD1. The germline CDR1 and CDR2 sequences are SGHAT and FQDESV (reference sequence). The CDR3 is made up of 15 amino acids. Germline trimming cut 3 bases from V and 4 bases from J; bases unmatched to any gene: 9. The CDR3 nucleotides read TGTGCCAGCAGCTTGTTCACGGGACAGCTTTACGAGCAGTACTTC. Its translation is CASSLFTGQLYEQYF.

V gene TRBV6-5 combines with J gene TRBJ2-3; D is unclear. The germline CDR1 and CDR2 sequences are MNHEY and SVGAGI. The CDR3 is 14 residues long. Trimming removed 2 bases from V and 8 bases from J, with 14 bases in between. The DNA of the CDR3 is TGTGCCAGCAGTTACGACTTGGGGTTGGGTACGCAGTATTTT. It specifies CASSYDLGLGTQYF.

The V gene is TRBV23-1, the J gene TRBJ1-2; no clear D gene. TRBV23-1 is an open reading frame whose function is uncertain. Trimming stripped 0 bases from V and 1 base from J, with 18 bases between. CDR3 length equals 18 residues. The CDR3 bases are TGCGCCAGCAGTCAATCGGCCGGTCATTATGCAGGTAACTATGGCTACACCTTC. This codes for CASSQSAGHYAGNYGYTF.

The chain has TRBV7-3 and TRBJ2-1; maybe TRBD2 (5 bases). The ends were cut back, 5 bases at V and 0 bases at J, with 17 bases in the middle. The CDR3 extends over 17 amino acids. The germline V gene has CDR1 SGHTA and CDR2 FQGTGA. This chain's CDR3 is CASSPQSLGSSYNEQFF. The CDR3 nucleotides are TGTGCCAGCAGCCCGCAAAGCCTAGGGAGCTCCTACAATGAGCAGTTCTTC.

The chain is built from TRBV28 and TRBJ2-7; maybe TRBD1 (6 bases). Germline values: CDR1 MDHEN, CDR2 SYDVKM. Trimming cost V 3 bases and J 5 bases, with 11 bases left between them. There are 13 residues in the CDR3. The CDR3 DNA reads as TGTGCCAGCAGTTTGGGGACACCGGACGAGCAGTACTTC. It codes for CASSLGTPDEQYF.

This chain joins TRBV4-2 and TRBJ1-2; 11 bases match TRBD1. V was pared by 4 bases and J by 8 bases, with 12 bases of the junction left unmatched. This CDR3 comprises 16 residues. The V gene's germline CDR1 is LGHNA and CDR2 YNFKEQ. The CDR3, as DNA: TGTGCCAGCAGCCCACCATCCGGACAGGGGGCTCGGGGCTACACCTTC. Amino acids: CASSPPSGQGARGYTF.

In nucleotides, the CDR3 is TGTGCCAGCAGTCCGGGACAGGGTGCTACTGGAAACACCATATATTTT. Encoded protein: CASSPGQGATGNTIYF. The chain carries TRBV5-6 and TRBJ1-3; 9 bases are shared with TRBD1. Unmatched junction bases numbered 8, after V lost 5 bases and J lost 2 bases. Germline loops: CDR1 SGHDT, CDR2 YYEEEE. The CDR3 loop spans 16 amino acids.

This chain connects TRBV7-2 to TRBJ1-2; 8 bases map to TRBD1. Trimming cost V 5 bases and J 5 bases; bases outside gene matches: 7. Germline V gene lookup returns CDR1 SGHTA and CDR2 FQGNSA. This CDR3 is 14 amino acids long. The CDR3 here is CASSLQGESYGYTF. CDR3 nucleotide sequence: TGTGCCAGCAGCCTACAGGGGGAGTCGTATGGCTACACCTTC.

This clone was found many times. The chain combines TRBV7-2 with TRBJ2-5; TRBD1 might be the D (6 bases). The V gene lost 6 bases and the J gene lost 1 base, with 12 bases spanning the gap. The CDR3 totals 14 residues. The germline V gene encodes CDR1 SGHTA and CDR2 FQGNSA. CDR3 coding DNA: TGTGCCAGCAGACGGACAGCGTTCCAAGAGACCCAGTACTTC. Amino acid sequence: CASRRTAFQETQYF.

For the CDR3, the DNA is TGTGCCAGCAGCTGGGGACTAGGGGACAATGAGCAGTTCTTC. Residues: CASSWGLGDNEQFF. The chain employs TRBV7-6 and TRBJ2-1, with TRBD2 matching 8 bases. V gave up 4 bases and J gave up 5 bases; unmatched junction bases: 4. The CDR3 is 14 amino acids. Germline values: CDR1 SGHVS, CDR2 FNYEAQ. Full variable domain (outside the CDR3, taken from reference TRBV7-6 and TRBJ2-1): GAGVSQSPRYKVTKRGQDVALRCDPISGHVSLYWYRQALGQGPEFLTYFNYEAQQDKSGLPNDRFSAERPEGSISTLTIQRTEQRDSAMYRCASSWGLGDNEQFFGPGTRLTVL.

V gene TRBV2 combines with J gene TRBJ1-6; 8 bases line up with TRBD1. The CDR3 has 15 amino acids. V was clipped by 8 bases and J by 8 bases; unmatched bases: 11. Germline lookup yields CDR1 SNHLY and CDR2 FYNNEI. The CDR3, as DNA: TGTGCCAGCGTTATTTCAGGGGGCGCGGATTCACCCCTCCACTTT. It translates to CASVISGGADSPLHF.

V is TRBV19 and J is TRBJ2-3; weak D call: TRBD2 (7 bases). CDR3 length equals 15 residues. V lost 6 bases and J lost 0, with 13 bases in between. Per germline, CDR1 LNHDA and CDR2 SQIVND (reference sequence). The CDR3 bases are TGTGCCAGTAGGGCGGGGGCCCATAGCACAGATACGCAGTATTTT. Its protein product is CASRAGAHSTDTQYF.

The chain couples TRBV5-5 to TRBJ1-5, with D uncertain. The germline V gene has CDR1 SGHKS and CDR2 YYEKEE (reference sequence). The CDR3 is 15 residues long. V lost 1 base to trimming and J lost 0 bases, with 8 bases between them. The chain's CDR3 is CASSLSGISNQPQHF. The CDR3 nucleotides read TGTGCCAGCAGCTTGTCGGGAATTAGCAATCAGCCCCAGCATTTT.

This sequence joins TRBV3-1 (or the pseudogene TRBV3-2) and TRBJ1-1, with D unresolved. Trimming stripped 4 bases from V and 1 base from J, with 10 bases between. CDR3 size: 14 residues. CDR1 and CDR2 (germline): LGHDT, YNNKEL (reference sequence). The CDR3 DNA sequence: TGTGCCAGCAGCCTGCCGGTCCCGAACACTGAAGCTTTCTTT. Its translation: CASSLPVPNTEAFF.